Below, 20 T cell receptor beta chains from the same sample are listed, as sequenced in a study of monozygotic twins with inflammatory bowel disease. Reanalyzing the 5' RACE reads, TCRdb keeps one entry per CDR3 protein, without DNA. In all, the sample yields nearly 450,000 distinct CDR3 sequences. The specimen was blood. These receptors originate from a human donor with ulcerative colitis or Crohn's disease, or a healthy co-twin of an affected twin (not recorded which).

This rearrangement joins TRBV6-2 or TRBV6-3 to TRBJ2-7; the TCRdb D gene call, TRBD1, has no DNA to confirm it. The CDR3 has 16 residues. CDR1 is MNHEY, CDR2 SVGEGT, per germline. CDR3 amino acids: CASSYLSGPLSYEQYF.

The chain links TRBV11-3 to TRBJ2-7; TCRdb lists TRBD1, though no DNA is available to test this call. CDR3 length: 15 amino acids. CDR1 is SGHNT and CDR2 is YENEEA in the germline V gene. CDR3 amino acids: CASSLGPPGINEQYF.

This chain joins TRBV5-6 and TRBJ2-1; TCRdb outputs TRBD1, but without DNA this stays unchecked. Germline-derived CDR1 and CDR2 are SGHDT and YYEEEE. The CDR3 runs 18 residues. The CDR3 loop reads CASSLLEFTGSTGNEQFF.

The V gene is TRBV6-1, the J gene TRBJ1-2; TCRdb calls TRBD1, which cannot be checked without DNA. The CDR3 runs 12 residues. Germline assignment: CDR1 MNHNS and CDR2 SASEGT. CDR3 region: CASSEGREGYTF.

The chain has TRBV12-3 or TRBV12-4 and TRBJ1-6; TCRdb calls TRBD1, which cannot be checked without DNA. This CDR3 region has 15 residues. CDR3 sequence: CASSFGGSGNSPLHF.

The genes are TRBV6-1 and TRBJ1-1; TCRdb names TRBD1, which stays unverified in the absence of DNA. The germline CDR1 and CDR2 sequences are MNHNS and SASEGT. The CDR3 consists of 17 residues. CDR3 amino acids: CASTSRGFGIGNTEAFF.

The rearrangement joins TRBV4-1 to TRBJ2-2; the D call of TRBD1 rests on TCRdb alone, since no DNA is present to check it. CDR3 length: 16 amino acids. The germline V gene encodes CDR1 MGHRA and CDR2 YSYEKL. CDR3 sequence reads: CASSQRGAPNTGELFF.

CDR3 sequence reads: CASSMGQGGSYEQYF. V is TRBV12-3 or TRBV12-4 and J is TRBJ2-7; TCRdb indicates TRBD1, and absent DNA this call remains unverified. This CDR3 contains 15 residues.

This chain links TRBV7-9 with TRBJ2-5. CDR3 length: 14 residues. Germline V gene data show CDR1 as SEHNR and CDR2 as FQNEAQ (reference sequence). The CDR3 loop is CASSLGASQETQYF.

J is TRBJ2-7 and V is TRBV7-9; there is no DNA to check the TCRdb D call of TRBD2. Germline V gives CDR1 SEHNR, CDR2 FQNEAQ (reference sequence). The CDR3 is made up of 16 amino acids. The CDR3 region is CASSPGLAGDTYEQYF.

The chain recombines TRBV11-2 with TRBJ2-1; TCRdb's D call, TRBD2, is unchecked because there is no DNA. Germline assignment: CDR1 SGHAT and CDR2 FQNNGV. This CDR3 has 18 amino acids. CDR3: CASGPGLAGKVSYNEQFF.

The chain is built from TRBV10-3 and TRBJ2-2; TCRdb proposes TRBD1, but this gene call is untestable without DNA. Looked up from germline, CDR1 is ENHRY and CDR2 is SYGVKD. The CDR3 runs to 13 residues. CDR3 region: CATGTGLTGELFF.

The chain couples TRBV12-3 or TRBV12-4 to TRBJ2-1; TCRdb indicates TRBD1, and absent DNA this call remains unverified. This CDR3 contains 17 residues. The CDR3 here is CASSLGATRESYNEQFF.

The V call is TRBV20-1, the J call TRBJ1-5; the D gene TCRdb calls, TRBD1, cannot be checked with no DNA. The CDR3 is 13 amino acids. Germline V lookup: CDR1 DFQATT, CDR2 SNEGSKA (reference sequence). CDR3 protein: CSARGQLGQPQHF.

The J gene is TRBJ2-3, the V gene TRBV7-2; no DNA is available, so the TRBD2 call from TCRdb remains unchecked. Germline CDR1 is SGHTA and CDR2 is FQGNSA. This CDR3 region has 15 residues. The CDR3 sequence is CASSRGTSGADTQYF.

The chain combines TRBV21-1 with TRBJ1-5; TCRdb selects TRBD1, and the lack of DNA leaves this call unchecked. TRBV21-1 is recorded as a pseudogene. CDR3 length: 16 residues. Here the CDR3 reads CASSPPYRISNQPQHF.

This chain uses TRBV4-3 with TRBJ2-1; TCRdb outputs TRBD2, but without DNA this stays unchecked. Looked up from germline, CDR1 is LGHNA and CDR2 is YSLEER. The CDR3 covers 15 residues. CDR3 sequence: CASSQGTSGLNEQFF.

This chain joins TRBV7-2 and TRBJ1-3. This CDR3 is 14 amino acids long. Per the germline V gene, CDR1 is SGHTA and CDR2 is FQGNSA. The CDR3 region is CASSLTPSGNTIYF.

The rearrangement joins TRBV6-2 or TRBV6-3 to TRBJ2-1; lacking DNA, the TRBD2 call made by TCRdb goes unchecked. The germline V gene encodes CDR1 MNHEY and CDR2 SVGEGT. There are 15 residues in the CDR3. The CDR3 protein is CASRPSGGAGVFLFF.

V is TRBV14 and J is TRBJ2-5. Germline lookup yields CDR1 SGHDN and CDR2 FVKESK. This CDR3 comprises 12 residues. CDR3 loop: CASSQDGETQYF.